A selection of T cell receptor beta chains follows, all from one sample in a study of beta chain features in type 1 diabetes. Measured with immunoSEQ multiplex PCR; TCRdb has only the in-frame clones, and not every one. The table lists around 360,000 clones, 10% to 15% of them singletons. The material sequenced was naive CD4+ T cells from blood. All receptors come from a woman younger than 30 with type 1 diabetes. CDR3s include the opening cysteine and the closing phenylalanine or tryptophan. D genes are given only for firm matches. Size values are once, few and many counts, or a class for expanded clones, and some rows have none.

j_gene	abundance	v_gene	d_gene	CDR3aa	CDR3nt
TRBJ2-2	.	TRBV28	TRBD1	CASRGQGAVSTGELFF	TGTGCCAGCAGGGGACAGGGGGCCGTTAGCACCGGGGAGCTGTTTTTT
TRBJ2-7	few	TRBV7-9	.	CASSIGGAYEQYF	TGTGCCAGCAGCATAGGCGGTGCCTACGAGCAGTACTTC
TRBJ1-5	.	TRBV15	TRBD1	CATSRAGTGNQPQHF	TGTGCCACCAGCAGAGCCGGGACAGGGAATCAGCCCCAGCATTTT
TRBJ1-4	.	TRBV1	.	CTSSQDSHREEKLFF	TGCACCAGCAGCCAAGATTCTCACAGGGAAGAAAAACTGTTTTTT
TRBJ2-3	few	TRBV9	.	CASSVTSSESTDTQYF	TGTGCCAGCAGCGTAACATCTAGCGAGAGCACAGATACGCAGTATTTT
TRBJ2-7	.	TRBV5-1	TRBD1	CASSATGDHEQYF	TGCGCCAGCAGCGCGACAGGGGACCACGAGCAGTACTTC
TRBJ1-2	.	TRBV5-1	.	CASSLVGRRGYTF	TGCGCCAGCAGCTTGGTGGGGAGACGGGGCTACACCTTC
TRBJ1-1	.	TRBV28	.	CASLARAPLGLAFF	TGTGCCAGCCTAGCGCGCGCCCCCCTAGGGCTGGCTTTCTTT
TRBJ1-2	few	TRBV14	.	CASSQADYGYTF	TGTGCCAGCAGCCAAGCCGACTATGGCTACACCTTC
TRBJ1-4	.	TRBV29-1	.	CSVFGSTNEKLFF	TGCAGCGTTTTTGGCTCAACTAATGAAAAACTGTTTTTT
TRBJ2-6	.	TRBV7-9	.	CASSPRRVSSGANVLTF	TGTGCCAGCAGCCCCCGCAGGGTTTCTTCTGGGGCCAACGTCCTGACTTTC
TRBJ2-3	few	TRBV30	.	CAWSVQRISGVSDTQYF	TGTGCCTGGAGTGTACAGCGTATTTCCGGGGTTTCGGATACGCAGTATTTT
TRBJ2-3	.	TRBV7-2	TRBD2	CASSLVRLAGTDTQYF	TGTGCCAGCAGCTTAGTACGACTAGCGGGCACAGATACGCAGTATTTT
TRBJ2-3	.	TRBV6-6	TRBD2	CASRNQLAGGTDTQYF	TGTGCCAGCAGAAACCAACTAGCGGGAGGCACAGATACGCAGTATTTT
TRBJ2-1	few	TRBV5-1	.	CASSPLTGTNNEQFF	TGCGCCAGCAGCCCTTTAACGGGAACAAACAATGAGCAGTTCTTC
TRBJ2-1	.	TRBV19	TRBD2	CASSARTSGSPEQFF	TGTGCCAGTAGTGCCCGGACTAGCGGGAGTCCTGAGCAGTTCTTC
TRBJ2-3	few	TRBV29-1	.	CSVEIARYTSTDTQYF	TGCAGCGTTGAAATCGCCAGGTACACCAGCACAGATACGCAGTATTTT
TRBJ2-1	.	TRBV30	TRBD2	CAWSLRGAGTRSYNEQFF	TGTGCCTGGAGTTTGAGGGGCGCAGGGACTAGGTCCTACAATGAGCAGTTCTTC
TRBJ2-3	.	TRBV5-6	TRBD2	CASSPRLTSGSTDTQYF	TGTGCCAGCAGCCCCCGACTGACTAGCGGGAGCACAGATACGCAGTATTTT
TRBJ2-1	.	TRBV4-2	.	CASSQAASGHNNEQFF	TGTGCCAGCAGCCAGGCTGCGTCGGGACATAACAATGAGCAGTTCTTC
TRBJ2-5	.	TRBV7-7	TRBD1	CASSLGQGETQYF	TGTGCTAGCAGCTTAGGACAGGGGGAGACCCAGTACTTC
TRBJ2-3	.	TRBV10-3	TRBD1	CAISTQGARTDTQYF	TGTGCCATCAGTACCCAGGGGGCGCGCACAGATACGCAGTATTTT
TRBJ1-2	.	TRBV21-1	.	CASSKWAPSGVIYGYTF	TGTGCCAGCAGCAAATGGGCTCCCTCAGGGGTTATCTATGGCTACACCTTC
TRBJ2-6	.	TRBV27	.	CASSGTRAGANVLTF	TGTGCCAGCAGTGGTACGAGGGCTGGGGCCAACGTCCTGACTTTC
TRBJ2-7	few	TRBV5-1	.	CASSFYGESEQYF	TGCGCCAGCAGCTTTTACGGGGAAAGCGAGCAGTACTTC
TRBJ2-7	few	TRBV19	.	CASSITKRGEQYF	TGTGCCAGTAGTATAACCAAACGGGGCGAGCAGTACTTC
TRBJ2-5	.	TRBV12-5	.	CASGPSLDSDSETQYF	TGTGCTAGTGGCCCGAGTCTCGACAGCGACTCAGAGACCCAGTACTTC
TRBJ2-7	few	TRBV18	.	CASSPPSYHEQYF	TGTGCCAGCTCACCACCGTCCTATCACGAGCAGTACTTC
TRBJ1-2	few	TRBV5-1	TRBD1	CASSLTGTGRSYGYTF	TGCGCCAGCAGCTTGACAGGGACAGGGCGAAGTTATGGCTACACCTTC
TRBJ2-7	few	TRBV30	TRBD1	CAWRDGTGSYEQYF	TGTGCCTGGAGGGACGGGACAGGCTCCTACGAGCAGTACTTC
TRBJ1-1	few	TRBV15	TRBD1	CATSRPTGGKNTEAFF	TGTGCCACCAGCAGACCGACAGGGGGAAAGAACACTGAAGCTTTCTTT
TRBJ2-1	few	TRBV15	.	CATSRDLIRIDEQFF	TGTGCCACCAGCAGAGATCTTATCAGAATCGATGAGCAGTTCTTC
TRBJ1-2	few	TRBV25-1	TRBD1	CASSGGQTFHYGYTF	TGTGCCAGCAGTGGGGGACAGACATTTCACTATGGCTACACCTTC
TRBJ2-1	few	TRBV30	TRBD2	CAWSPIRTSGTSSYNEQFF	TGTGCCTGGAGCCCGATTCGGACTAGCGGGACCAGCTCCTACAATGAGCAGTTCTTC
TRBJ2-7	few	TRBV10-3	TRBD1	CAATGQLYEQYF	TGTGCCGCCACGGGACAGCTCTACGAGCAGTACTTC
TRBJ2-3	few	TRBV7-2	.	CASSLVRWGDWYF	TGTGCCAGCAGCTTAGTTCGTTGGGGAGATTGGTATTTT
TRBJ2-7	.	TRBV4-1	.	CASSQTGSSYEQYF	TGCGCCAGCAGCCAGACCGGGTCCTCCTACGAGCAGTACTTC
TRBJ2-7	.	TRBV20-1	TRBD2	CSAGRGSEQYF	TGCAGTGCCGGGCGGGGGAGCGAGCAGTACTTC
TRBJ2-5	.	TRBV14	.	CASSQEAQGQTQYF	TGTGCCAGCAGCCAAGAGGCCCAGGGTCAGACCCAGTACTTC
TRBJ2-7	.	TRBV6-6	.	CASTHRGGPYEQYF	TGTGCCAGCACCCATAGAGGGGGTCCCTACGAGCAGTACTTC
TRBJ2-5	.	TRBV6-6	.	CASSYSRVKETQYF	TGTGCCAGCAGTTATTCGAGGGTAAAGGAGACCCAGTACTTC
TRBJ2-7	.	TRBV9	.	CASSVLPSPYEQYF	TGTGCCAGCAGCGTTCTCCCCTCCCCCTACGAGCAGTACTTC
TRBJ2-1	few	TRBV4-1	TRBD2	CASSLLTSGGEQFF	TGCGCCAGCAGTCTACTTACTAGCGGTGGTGAGCAGTTCTTC
TRBJ1-2	few	TRBV6-5	TRBD1	CASSRDSYGYTF	TGTGCCAGCAGTAGGGACAGCTATGGCTACACCTTC
TRBJ2-1	few	TRBV2	.	CASSEDLASYNEQFF	TGTGCCAGCAGTGAGGATCTAGCCTCCTACAATGAGCAGTTCTTC
TRBJ1-5	.	TRBV2	.	CASSEVAVKHQPQHF	TGTGCCAGCAGTGAAGTGGCGGTAAAGCATCAGCCCCAGCATTTT
TRBJ2-7	few	TRBV30	TRBD1	CAWSLTGFSYEQYF	TGTGCCTGGAGTCTGACAGGGTTTTCCTACGAGCAGTACTTC